What follows describes a single T cell receptor (beta chain). Its antigen has not been determined. Per-base quality was not reported, and no clone a single base away is much larger than it. The data stem from a study of a mutant IDH1 vaccine in newly diagnosed glioma (dated by TCRdb to the early 2020s). The study in broad terms: Patients were given eight vaccinations, in weeks 1, 3, 5, 7, 11, 15, 19 and 23, which matched visits V03 through V10. Vaccination began 4-6 weeks after radiotherapy alone, or alongside temozolomide cycles in the chemotherapy-containing groups. Of the approximately 30 treated patients, around 62% were male and approximately 40% were female, and a mean age of around 40 years was recorded. Before enrollment, patients had received standard therapy of radiotherapy alone, temozolomide alone, or radiochemotherapy with temozolomide; most received the combination. Peripheral blood samples were drawn at six visits, namely V03 (baseline), V05, V07, V10, V12 and V13. For exploratory analyses, 25 to 30 treated patients had longitudinal TCRB deep sequencing done wherever samples were available. Study-level results and caveats: The authors stated that sample limitations prevented analyses of patient blood samples from being reproduced. Changes in the top peripheral T cell clonotypes picked up by TCRB sequencing did not appear to be linked to pseudoprogression. Selection of PBMC samples for TCRB deep sequencing was based on availability. Immune responses induced by the vaccine were seen in over 90% of patients across multiple MHC alleles.

Sample time point, as interpreted from the label and publication: week 5, during vaccination. A 20-mer mutant IDH1 peptide at 300 micrograms in Montanide made up each vaccine dose, which was injected subcutaneously together with topical imiquimod. Newly diagnosed WHO grade 3 or 4 IDH1-mutant astrocytomas showing loss of nuclear ATRX were present in the donors. The samples were drawn from NOA16, a multicentre, single-arm, open-label phase I trial in Germany that tested a mutant IDH1 peptide vaccine in humans for the first time. Genomic DNA for TCRB sequencing was extracted from EDTA blood using the DNeasy Blood and Tissue Kit. Library prep was done by the immunoSEQ multiplex PCR assay. Following the manufacturer's protocol, the hsTCRB Kit was used to amplify rearranged TCR beta chain sequences. Sequencing of TCRB libraries was carried out on an Illumina MiSeq. As for how the authors treated the data: The proprietary platform of the kit vendor was used for demultiplexing, trimming and gene mapping. The source is immuneACCESS, and TCRdb retained only in-frame sequences with V and J called. Part of the clones is not carried over; for the studies checked, unresolved V genes explain less than half of this, and the remainder is unexplained. V, J and clone size reflect that table, while D and trimming were determined from the DNA. This sample gives under 70,000 clones in total; roughly four fifths of them show up just once. The ten top clones hold less than 8% of the sample.

CDR1 SGDLS and CDR2 YYNGEE were looked up in the germline V gene. Reading from cysteine to phenylalanine, the CDR3 counts 16 amino acids. The entry retains the CDR3 DNA only, 48 bases that are in frame from base 1. The junction shows trimming of 3 bases on V and 0 bases on J, plus 13 bases between the germline ends. The starting material was PBMCs, obtained from a glioma patient whose treatment included an IDH1 peptide vaccine. The sequence joins TRBV9 to TRBJ2-1, and TRBD2 may be the D gene, going by 5 matching bases. This receptor was taken from a woman aged 45-59 years with glioma. The DNA reads as follows: TGTGCCAGCAGCGCGGACTGGACCAGCTCCTACAATGAGCAGTTCTTC. It specifies CASSADWTSSYNEQFF.